Included here is one T cell receptor (beta chain) sequence, with context. The sort gate was single viable CD3+CD4+CD8-CD45RO+ cells for memory CD4+ T cells. After thawing, CD4+ T cells were positively selected. The method was immunoSEQ multiplex PCR; TCRdb's version includes in-frame clones alone and lacks a portion of them. The table includes 40,000 to 55,000 clones, over 65% detected once. The CDR3 is made up of 13 amino acids. The V and J ends lost 5 bases and 1 base respectively, with 9 bases between them. Germline CDR1 and CDR2: MNHEY and SVGAGI. This entry is derived from a study of memory CD4+ T cells and cytomegalovirus serostatus. Study as a whole: Of the healthy Belgian adults, 8 to 10 were CMV seropositive and 24 seronegative.

The sequenced sample was memory CD4+ T cells from blood. This receptor was obtained from an adult in good health and CMV-seronegative. V is TRBV6-5 and J is TRBJ2-7; D gene ambiguous. The CDR3 reads CASSPPGSYEQYF. CDR3 in DNA: TGTGCCAGCAGTCCGCCAGGTTCCTACGAGCAGTACTTC.